A selection of T cell receptor beta chains follows, all from one sample in a study of blood T cell repertoires in COVID-19. The method was immunoSEQ multiplex PCR; TCRdb's version includes in-frame clones alone and lacks a portion of them. In the table there are roughly 700,000 clones, 70% to 90% of which are singletons. The specimen sequenced was peripheral blood. These receptor sequences come from a woman younger than 35 with acute or convalescent COVID-19. CDR3s include the opening cysteine and the closing phenylalanine or tryptophan. Not every row has a clone size; where given, it reads once, few, many or a size class.

j_call v_call clone_size cdr3_aa
TRBJ2-3 TRBV12-3/TRBV12-4 . CASSPTRTGTQYF
TRBJ2-1 TRBV9 . CASSPLATSGGGEQFF
TRBJ2-2 TRBV5-5 . CASSLVVTGPTGELFF
TRBJ2-1 TRBV19 once CASSIDPGNEQFF
TRBJ1-4 TRBV18 . CASSPARSSEKLFF
TRBJ1-5 TRBV2 . CASSNGQVHQPQHF
TRBJ1-4 TRBV28 . CASSDPLGATNEKLFF
TRBJ2-3 TRBV3-1/TRBV3-2 . CASSLAGGSTDTQYF
TRBJ2-6 TRBV5-4 . CASSTATGGAGANVLTF
TRBJ1-4 TRBV24-1 . CATSDSTSLGEKLFF
TRBJ1-6 TRBV14 . CASSQERKAGNSPLHF
TRBJ1-4 TRBV10-3 . CAISEVGGRNEKLFF
TRBJ1-1 TRBV29-1 . CSASGHLNTEAFF
TRBJ1-1 TRBV19 once CASSMGTMGGLNTEAFF
TRBJ2-3 TRBV14 . CASSQDTEGTDTQYF
TRBJ1-2 TRBV20-1 . CSASSDYGYTF
TRBJ1-5 TRBV15 few CATSSKQGQHF
TRBJ1-2 TRBV29-1 . CSVETHLDINYGYTF
TRBJ1-2 TRBV5-4 . CASSLFLGGDGYTF
TRBJ1-1 TRBV12-5 . CASGSGTDLNTEAFF
TRBJ2-7 TRBV5-6 . CASSRHGGAYEQYF
TRBJ1-6 TRBV24-1 . CATSDSGQNPNSPLHF
TRBJ1-1 TRBV5-1 . CASSLGQAYTEAFF
TRBJ2-7 TRBV24-1 . CATSDGVQGDYEQYF
TRBJ1-1 TRBV11-3 . CASSSRTGKAFF
TRBJ1-1 TRBV5-1 . CASSFLVNTEAFF
TRBJ2-3 TRBV5-1 . CASSLIAGGPSSTDTQYF
TRBJ1-4 TRBV7-6 . CASSPTGTGNEKLFF
TRBJ2-2 TRBV9 once CASSLRTGNFAGELFF
TRBJ2-7 TRBV5-6 . CASSFMREQYF
TRBJ1-2 TRBV2 . CASRSTGGYGYTF
TRBJ1-5 TRBV10-3 . CAISNQGQGEPQHF
TRBJ2-7 TRBV12-5 . CASAEGADEQYF
TRBJ1-2 TRBV30 . CAWAHAGGYTF
TRBJ1-2 TRBV7-2 . CASRGSSGDWSYGYTF
TRBJ1-3 TRBV7-7 . CASSPPPGGSSGNTIYF
TRBJ1-3 TRBV27 . CASRPNFTPSGNTIYF